Listed here are 22 T cell receptor beta chains from one sample, sequenced in a study of cytomegalovirus exposure and HLA in healthy donors. Primers for the PCR totalled 60 Vbeta and 13 Jbeta. Method: immunoSEQ multiplex PCR; TCRdb's copy keeps in-frame clones and lacks some. The table lists 50,000 to 70,000 clones. Specimen: PBMCs. The source is a male donor in good health and CMV-seronegative.

V is TRBV18 and J is TRBJ1-2; tentatively, D is TRBD1 (5 bases). Trimming removed 3 bases from V and 4 bases from J, with 12 bases in between. The CDR3 runs 14 residues. The germline V gene has CDR1 KGHSH and CDR2 LQKENI. CDR3 sequence reads: CASSPPRDFYGYTF. The DNA for the CDR3 is TGTGCCAGCTCACCCCCACGGGACTTCTATGGCTACACCTTC.

The gene calls are TRBV2 and TRBJ1-1; D call uncertain. This CDR3 has 14 amino acids. Germline loops: CDR1 SNHLY, CDR2 FYNNEI. The V and J ends lost 4 bases and 4 bases respectively, with 13 bases between them. The CDR3 sequence is CASSARMSFTEAFF. The DNA of the CDR3 is TGTGCCAGCAGTGCGCGGATGTCGTTCACTGAAGCTTTCTTT.

J is TRBJ2-3 and V is TRBV28, with 7 bases that match TRBD1. Looked up from germline, CDR1 is MDHEN and CDR2 is SYDVKM. V trimming: 5 bases; J trimming: 2 bases; junction bases outside the gene matches: 10. The CDR3 runs 16 residues. The CDR3 loop reads CASSPTGQPFTDTQYF. In DNA form, the CDR3 reads TGTGCCAGCAGTCCGACGGGACAGCCTTTCACAGATACGCAGTATTTT.

The chain employs TRBV5-4 and TRBJ2-7; a weak D match, TRBD2 (7 bases). The V end lost 3 bases, the J end lost 2 bases, and 12 bases lay between the germline ends. CDR3 size: 14 residues. Per the germline V gene, CDR1 is SGHNT and CDR2 is YYREEE (reference sequence). Here the CDR3 reads CASSSKGGAYEQYF. The CDR3 DNA sequence: TGTGCCAGCAGCTCTAAGGGGGGGGCCTACGAGCAGTACTTC. The variable domain in full, completed from reference TRBV5-4 and TRBJ2-7, reads ETGVTQSPTHLIKTRGQQVTLRCSSQSGHNTVSWYQQALGQGPQFIFQYYREEENGRGNFPPRFSGLQFPNYSSELNVNALELDDSALYLCASSSKGGAYEQYFGPGTRLTVT.

This chain's CDR3 is CAWSVRTGGSDTQYF. The CDR3 DNA sequence: TGTGCCTGGAGTGTAAGGACAGGGGGTTCAGATACGCAGTATTTT. The rearrangement joins TRBV30 to TRBJ2-3; 10 bases fit TRBD1. CDR1 and CDR2 (germline): GTSNPN, SVGIG (reference sequence). Trimming cost V 0 bases and J 4 bases; bases outside gene matches: 4. The length of the CDR3 is 15 residues.

The chain recombines TRBV20-1 with TRBJ1-1, with D hard to call. Germline loops: CDR1 DFQATT, CDR2 SNEGSKA (reference sequence). The CDR3 contains 10 residues. V lost 7 bases to trimming and J lost 3 bases, with 6 bases between them. The CDR3 protein is CSVPHTEAFF. The CDR3, as DNA: TGCAGTGTCCCTCACACTGAAGCTTTCTTT.

The rearrangement joins TRBV10-3 to TRBJ1-5, with TRBD1 matching over 7 bases. Trimming took 2 bases from V and 2 from J; bases not matched to a gene: 6. The CDR3 is 16 residues long. The germline V gene encodes CDR1 ENHRY and CDR2 SYGVKD. The CDR3 reads CAISESAGTGNQPQHF. Written as DNA, the CDR3 is TGTGCCATCAGTGAGAGTGCCGGGACAGGCAATCAGCCCCAGCATTTT.

The V and J genes are TRBV7-9 and TRBJ2-1; possible D gene TRBD2, 6 bases. V was shortened by 4 bases and J by 5 bases, with 15 bases between the two germline ends. The germline CDR1 and CDR2 sequences are SEHNR and FQNEAQ (reference sequence). The CDR3 is made up of 15 amino acids. The CDR3 protein is CASSSLGGNDNEQFF. DNA for the CDR3: TGTGCCAGCAGCTCACTTGGCGGGAACGACAATGAGCAGTTCTTC.

The chain joins TRBV7-2 to TRBJ2-2; TRBD2 might be the D (6 bases). This CDR3 contains 13 residues. CDR1 SGHTA and CDR2 FQGNSA come from the germline V gene. V shed 6 bases and J shed 8 bases, with 13 bases lying between them. The DNA of the CDR3 is TGTGCCAGCAGAGAACTAGGGACTGGGGAGCTGTTTTTT. This encodes CASRELGTGELFF. Variable domain in full (rest from reference TRBV7-2 and TRBJ2-2): GAGVSQSPSNKVTEKGKDVELRCDPISGHTALYWYRQSLGQGLEFLIYFQGNSAPDKSGLPSDRFSAERTGGSVSTLTIQRTQQEDSAVYLCASRELGTGELFFGEGSRLTVL.

V is TRBV6-4 and J is TRBJ2-5; no firm D call. The germline CDR1 and CDR2 sequences are MRHNA and SNTAGT. The CDR3 spans 12 residues. The V gene lost 4 bases and the J gene lost 5 bases, with 8 bases spanning the gap. CDR3 in amino acids: CASSALNETQYF. The CDR3 DNA sequence: TGTGCCAGCAGTGCCCTAAATGAGACCCAGTACTTC.

This chain links TRBV6-5 with TRBJ2-7, with TRBD2 as a possible D gene (5 bases). The CDR3 is made up of 14 amino acids. Germline CDR1 is MNHEY and CDR2 is SVGAGI. Trimming removed 3 bases at V and 0 bases at J, with 9 bases between. The CDR3 coding sequence is TGTGCCAGCAGTTATGGTCGGGACTCCTACGAGCAGTACTTC. It yields the protein CASSYGRDSYEQYF.

This rearrangement joins TRBV18 to TRBJ2-3; 11 bases agree with TRBD2. Trimming removed 4 bases from V and 0 bases from J; junction bases left unmatched: 9. The CDR3 consists of 18 residues. CDR1 KGHSH and CDR2 LQKENI come from the germline V gene. Here the CDR3 DNA reads TGTGCCAGCTCACTAAATCCCCCTAGCGGGGGGAGCACAGATACGCAGTATTTT. Protein product: CASSLNPPSGGSTDTQYF.

The chain links TRBV6-1 to TRBJ1-2, with TRBD1 as a possible D gene (6 bases). Germline V gene sequence: CDR1 MNHNS, CDR2 SASEGT. The CDR3 is made up of 14 amino acids. V lost 3 bases and J lost 8, with 16 bases in between. CDR3 sequence (DNA): TGTGCCAGCAGTGAGGGAGGGGGATGGAAAGGCTACACCTTC. This encodes CASSEGGGWKGYTF.

The chain combines TRBV2 with TRBJ2-7, with 8 bases aligning to TRBD1. CDR1 and CDR2 (germline): SNHLY, FYNNEI. The CDR3 contains 14 residues. The junction had 5 bases not matched to a gene; V was cut back by 5 bases and J by 2 bases. As DNA, the CDR3 is TGTGCCAGCAGTCGGGACAGGCACGCCTACGAGCAGTACTTC. Protein: CASSRDRHAYEQYF. The whole variable domain, filled in from reference TRBV2 and TRBJ2-7, reads EPEVTQTPSHQVTQMGQEVILRCVPISNHLYFYWYRQILGQKVEFLVSFYNNEISEKSEIFDDQFSVERPDGSNFTLKIRSTKLEDSAMYFCASSRDRHAYEQYFGPGTRLTVT.

The gene calls are TRBV27 and TRBJ1-5; D gene ambiguous. This CDR3 is built from 13 residues. Deletions cut 3 bases from V and 11 bases from J, with 14 bases between. Germline values: CDR1 MNHEY, CDR2 SMNVEV (reference sequence). CDR3 in amino acids: CASSFGGLGAQHF. CDR3 DNA: TGTGCCAGCAGTTTCGGAGGCCTTGGAGCCCAGCATTTT.

The chain has TRBV29-1 and TRBJ2-3; D not resolved. The V and J ends lost 8 bases and 4 bases respectively, with 7 bases between them. This CDR3 spans 10 amino acids. CDR1 and CDR2 from the germline V gene are SQVTM and ANQGSEA. CDR3 sequence (DNA): TGCAGCCTACTGGCAGATACGCAGTATTTT. Translating gives CSLLADTQYF.

The chain links TRBV15 to TRBJ2-7; the match to TRBD1 covers 7 bases. The germline V gene encodes CDR1 LNHNV and CDR2 YYDKDF (reference sequence). This CDR3 region has 16 residues. Trimming removed 2 bases from V and 2 bases from J; junction bases left unmatched: 9. The CDR3 DNA reads TGTGCCACCAGCAGACCTTCTCGGACAGGAGCCTACGAGCAGTACTTC. This codes for CATSRPSRTGAYEQYF.

The chain uses TRBV29-1 and TRBJ2-1, with TRBD1 as a possible D gene (6 bases). In germline, CDR1 is SQVTM, CDR2 ANQGSEA. V shed 2 bases and J shed 2 bases, with 16 bases lying between them. CDR3 length: 16 amino acids. The CDR3 coding sequence is TGCAGCGTTGAATCCCCGGGCAGGGGTGCCTACAATGAGCAGTTCTTC. As protein: CSVESPGRGAYNEQFF.

This sequence joins TRBV15 and TRBJ2-3; 7 bases are a match to TRBD1. Germline V gene data show CDR1 as LNHNV and CDR2 as YYDKDF (reference sequence). The CDR3 covers 14 residues. V shed 5 bases and J 7 bases; nucleotides not matched to a gene: 9. The CDR3 region has the DNA TGTGCCACCAGCTTATACCGGGACAGAAATACGCAGTATTTT. This translates into CATSLYRDRNTQYF.

The chain uses TRBV7-2 and TRBJ2-3; D gene uncertain. The CDR3 sequence is 14 residues long. Per germline, CDR1 SGHTA and CDR2 FQGNSA. The ends were cut back, 2 bases at V and 2 bases at J, with 8 bases in the middle. The CDR3 spells CASSLNFFTDTQYF. The CDR3 DNA sequence: TGTGCCAGCAGCTTAAACTTCTTCACAGATACGCAGTATTTT.

This chain connects TRBV19 to TRBJ2-7; D unclear. V was trimmed by 7 bases and J by 0 bases, leaving 13 bases between them. The CDR3 has 14 amino acids. Per germline, CDR1 LNHDA and CDR2 SQIVND (reference sequence). The CDR3 DNA is TGTGCCAGTAAGTTGGCGGTAGCCTCCTACGAGCAGTACTTC. This gives the protein CASKLAVASYEQYF.

V is TRBV13 and J is TRBJ2-7; TRBD1 matches 8 bases. The V gene end was trimmed by 2 bases and the J gene end by 1 base; junction bases not matched to a gene: 4. Germline CDR1 is PRHDT and CDR2 is FYEKMQ (reference sequence). The CDR3 covers 15 residues. The DNA for the CDR3 is TGTGCCAGCAGCTTAACAGGGGGGACTTCCTACGAGCAGTACTTC. This sequence encodes CASSLTGGTSYEQYF.